This TCR beta chain stems from a study of CD8 T cells in cerebrospinal fluid in Alzheimer's disease. This CDR3 comprises 15 residues. The germline gives CDR1 MNHEY, CDR2 SVGAGI. According to its frequency, this clonotype is medium-sized (0.01 to 0.1%). No DNA is given; TCRdb re-called the 10x single-cell sequencing reads and lists each CDR3 protein once. This sample's clone table lists about 480 distinct CDR3 sequences. The TCR sequence derives from a human donor with Parkinson's disease. The sequenced sample was cerebrospinal fluid. The V and J genes are TRBV6-5 and TRBJ2-5; TCRdb indicates TRBD1, and absent DNA this call remains unverified. The CDR3 loop is CASTTGGVGQETQYF.